Each of the 17 T cell receptor beta chains below was sequenced from the same sample in a study of response to subunit inactivated influenza vaccine. One entry per CDR3 protein, called by TCRdb with MiXCR from the RT-PCR reads. The table shows around 760,000 distinct CDR3 sequences, with around 13% occurring only once. This specimen consisted of PBMCs from blood, obtained less than 15 days before vaccination. These receptors came from a man aged 45 to 65 who received an inactivated influenza vaccine.

The chain combines TRBV4-3 with TRBJ2-7; 14 nucleotides match TRBD2. The CDR3 is 17 amino acids. Per germline, CDR1 LGHNA and CDR2 YSLEER. The J segment lost 0 bases and the V segment lost 4 bases, leaving 5 bases of the junction unmatched. The chain's CDR3 is CASSLGTSGGSSYEQYF. The CDR3 nucleotides are TGCGCCAGCAGCCTCGGGACTAGCGGGGGAAGCTCCTACGAGCAGTACTTC.

This chain links TRBV27 with TRBJ2-1; weak D call: TRBD2 (7 bases). Germline CDR1 is MNHEY and CDR2 is SMNVEV (reference sequence). This CDR3 spans 16 amino acids. V gave up 5 bases and J gave up 5 bases, with 19 bases separating them. The CDR3 loop reads CASSLLGLGGHNEQFF. The CDR3 nucleotides read TGTGCCAGCAGTCTACTCGGACTAGGGGGACACAATGAGCAGTTCTTC.

J is TRBJ1-2 and V is TRBV6-2 or TRBV6-3, with a tentative D call TRBD1 (6 bases). In germline, CDR1 is MNHEY, CDR2 SVGEGT. The CDR3 contains 16 residues. Trimming took 7 bases from V and 4 from J, leaving 22 bases between them. The CDR3 nucleotides read TGTGCCAGCACCATAACCCCGGACAGCAGGGCCTATGGCTACACCTTC. This translates into CASTITPDSRAYGYTF.

In this sample, this clonotype turned up many times. CDR3 nucleotide sequence: TGTGCCAGCAGTGCAGGGTATAGCAATCAGCCCCAGCATTTT. This sequence encodes CASSAGYSNQPQHF. The V and J genes are TRBV27 and TRBJ1-5; TRBD1 is a possible D gene (5 bases). V was pared by 5 bases and J by 0 bases, with 8 bases between. This CDR3 contains 14 residues. Germline CDR1 is MNHEY and CDR2 is SMNVEV (reference sequence).

V is TRBV2 and J is TRBJ2-1; no definite D call. Germline lookup yields CDR1 SNHLY and CDR2 FYNNEI. The CDR3 length is 14 residues. The V and J ends lost 3 bases and 6 bases respectively, with 12 bases between them. For the CDR3, the DNA is TGTGCCAGCAGTGACCCCCTCTTTTCCAATGAGCAGTTCTTC. It yields the protein CASSDPLFSNEQFF.

The chain uses TRBV9 and TRBJ2-3; 9 bases are a match to TRBD1. V dropped 3 bases and J dropped 7; count of bases not matched to a gene: 3. CDR3 size: 13 residues. Germline loops: CDR1 SGDLS, CDR2 YYNGEE. CDR3 sequence (DNA): TGTGCCAGCAGCGCGACAGGGGGAAATACGCAGTATTTT. Encoded protein: CASSATGGNTQYF.

The chain links TRBV5-1 to TRBJ2-7; the match to TRBD2 covers 9 bases. With V trimmed by 3 bases and J by 7 bases, 8 bases remained unmatched. CDR3 length equals 14 residues. Germline lookup yields CDR1 SGHRS and CDR2 YFSETQ. The CDR3 loop reads CASSSSGTSLEQYF. In nucleotides, the CDR3 is TGCGCCAGCAGCTCGAGCGGGACTAGCTTAGAGCAGTACTTC.

This clonotype appeared a few times. The chain employs TRBV20-1 and TRBJ2-1, with 11 positions matching TRBD2. Germline trimming cut 0 bases from V and 6 bases from J; bases unmatched to any gene: 10. Per the germline V gene, CDR1 is DFQATT and CDR2 is SNEGSKA (reference sequence). This CDR3 comprises 17 residues. The DNA of the CDR3 is TGCAGTGCTAGAGATATTGAGGGGACTAGCGGTATCAATGAGCAGTTCTTC. It codes for CSARDIEGTSGINEQFF.

This clonotype was observed at least ten times. The V and J genes are TRBV12-3 or TRBV12-4 and TRBJ2-1; TRBD2 agrees at 13 bases. Unmatched junction bases numbered 7, after V lost 6 bases and J lost 8 bases. The CDR3 spans 15 residues. CDR3 sequence: CASSSGLAGLDEQFF. DNA for the CDR3: TGTGCCAGCAGCTCGGGACTAGCGGGGCTCGATGAGCAGTTCTTC.

This chain connects TRBV5-4 to TRBJ2-5, with 13 bases that match TRBD2. Germline V gene lookup returns CDR1 SGHNT and CDR2 YYREEE (reference sequence). The trim removed 4 bases at V and 3 bases at J, leaving 6 bases unmatched. This CDR3 comprises 16 residues. For the CDR3, the DNA is TGTGCCAGCAGCCGAGGGACTAGCGGGACAGAAGAGACCCAGTACTTC. Encoded protein: CASSRGTSGTEETQYF.

The gene calls are TRBV11-2 and TRBJ2-2; 7 bases agree with TRBD1. This CDR3 has 17 residues. Germline CDR1 and CDR2: SGHAT and FQNNGV. J gave up 9 bases and V 3 bases, and 16 bases lay outside the gene matches. The CDR3 is CASSLYRDSQIGRELFF. CDR3 nucleotides: TGTGCCAGCAGCTTGTACCGGGACAGCCAAATTGGGCGGGAGCTGTTTTTT.

This clonotype was observed a handful of times. The rearrangement uses TRBV9 and TRBJ2-7; a weak D match, TRBD2 (5 bases). V was trimmed by 1 base and J by 5 bases, leaving 10 bases between them. This CDR3 spans 13 amino acids. Germline CDR1 SGDLS, CDR2 YYNGEE. The CDR3 protein is CASSVTLADEQYF. The CDR3 DNA is TGTGCCAGCAGCGTAACCCTAGCAGACGAGCAGTACTTC. Full variable domain (remainder filled in from reference TRBV9 and TRBJ2-7): DSGVTQTPKHLITATGQRVTLRCSPRSGDLSVYWYQQSLDQGLQFLIQYYNGEERAKGNILERFSAQQFPDLHSELNLSSLELGDSALYFCASSVTLADEQYFGPGTRLTVT.

This clonotype was detected only a few times. The chain recombines TRBV5-5 with TRBJ2-3, with D uncertain. V was cut by 4 bases and J by 2 bases, with 11 bases left in between. Germline CDR1 SGHKS, CDR2 YYEKEE (reference sequence). This CDR3 region has 14 residues. CDR3 residues: CASSRHEYTDTQYF. Written as DNA, the CDR3 is TGTGCCAGCAGCCGACACGAATACACAGATACGCAGTATTTT.

This clonotype was counted ten times or more. V is TRBV6-2 or TRBV6-3 and J is TRBJ2-1, with D uncertain. Germline V lookup: CDR1 MNHEY, CDR2 SVGEGT. Trimming stripped 6 bases from V and 3 bases from J, with 9 bases between. This CDR3 is 13 amino acids long. CDR3 amino acids: CASSPDNYNEQFF. CDR3 coding DNA: TGTGCCAGCAGCCCCGACAACTACAATGAGCAGTTCTTC.

This clonotype has at least ten counts. J is TRBJ2-7 and V is TRBV4-2, with 8 bases fitting TRBD2. CDR1 and CDR2 from the germline V gene are LGHNA and YNFKEQ. V shed 1 base and J 6 bases; nucleotides not matched to a gene: 11. The CDR3 loop spans 16 amino acids. CDR3 bases: TGTGCCAGCAGCCAAGCGACAGGACCCGGGGGGGTCGAGCAGTACTTC. The encoded protein is CASSQATGPGGVEQYF.

This clonotype was counted many times. The chain has TRBV7-2 and TRBJ2-5, with 11 bases that match TRBD2. The germline V gene has CDR1 SGHTA and CDR2 FQGNSA. The CDR3 runs 16 residues. V shed 5 bases, J shed 3 bases, and the junction held 8 bases outside the gene matches. The CDR3 loop is CASSLRSGRAEETQYF. In DNA, the CDR3 is TGTGCCAGCAGCCTTCGTAGCGGGAGGGCCGAAGAGACCCAGTACTTC. Combining the CDR3 with reference TRBV7-2 and TRBJ2-5 gives the whole variable domain GAGVSQSPSNKVTEKGKDVELRCDPISGHTALYWYRQSLGQGLEFLIYFQGNSAPDKSGLPSDRFSAERTGGSVSTLTIQRTQQEDSAVYLCASSLRSGRAEETQYFGPGTRLLVL.

In this sample, this clonotype turned up a few times. The chain carries TRBV28 and TRBJ1-2; a possible D gene is TRBD1 (6 bases). Trimming removed 5 bases from V and 5 bases from J, with 18 bases in between. The CDR3 extends over 15 amino acids. Germline V gene sequence: CDR1 MDHEN, CDR2 SYDVKM. CDR3 loop: CASSITGTLPYGYTF. The CDR3 coding sequence is TGTGCCAGCAGTATCACCGGGACACTACCTTATGGCTACACCTTC.